This paragraph reports one T cell receptor beta chain. The CDR3 extends over 15 amino acids. Germline V lookup: CDR1 LNHNV, CDR2 YYDKDF (reference sequence). An amount of about 3,300 ng of total RNA was used for each TCR library. TCRdb reanalyzed the 5' RACE reads, giving one entry per CDR3 protein sequence and no DNA. The sample includes approximately 400,000 distinct CDR3 sequences. This sample is part of a study of monozygotic twins with inflammatory bowel disease. Investigators extracted total RNA from whole blood and did not sort T cells. The sample was blood. The V and J genes are TRBV15 and TRBJ1-3. The sequence was collected from a human donor with ulcerative colitis or Crohn's disease, or a healthy co-twin of an affected twin (not recorded which). The CDR3 loop reads CATSRDVPSGNTIYF.